The entry below describes one T cell receptor (beta chain). This specimen comes from a study of beta chain features in type 1 diabetes. Expressed TCRB transcripts were sequenced, since all the RNA that had been isolated was reverse transcribed. Only in-frame clones appear in the TCRdb table, and some are missing; sequencing was by immunoSEQ multiplex PCR. Of about 370,000 clones in the sample, more than 12% were seen once. Germline V gene sequence: CDR1 SSHAT, CDR2 FNYEAQ (reference sequence). The CDR3 consists of 12 residues. The clonotype originates from a woman between 18 and 30 years old in good health. Sequencing input: naive CD4+ T cells from blood. V usage is TRBV7-7 and J usage is TRBJ2-2, with D possibly being TRBD2 (5 bases). CDR3 DNA sequence: TGTGCTGGCGGGCTGAACACCGGGGAGCTGTTTTTT. It encodes CAGGLNTGELFF.